This TCR beta chain was found in a study of shared clonotypes between healthy human individuals. This clone was seen once. Distinct nucleotide sequences in the sample also encode this CDR3. V lost 5 bases to trimming and J lost 2 bases, with 5 bases between them. The CDR3 consists of 12 residues. Germline assignment: CDR1 SGHTA and CDR2 FQGNSA. Repertoires were generated with immunoSEQ multiplex PCR, while TCRdb's copy carries only in-frame clones and drops some. The sample includes about 1 million clones, 60% to 80% of them seen just once. Material for sequencing was memory CD4+ T cells sorted from blood. Noted subset: CD45RA-negative fraction. The source is a man between 18 and 29 years old in good health. The V call is TRBV7-2, the J call TRBJ2-3; no reliable D call. The CDR3 here is CASSPHTDTQYF. CDR3 DNA sequence: TGTGCCAGCAGCCCTCACACAGATACGCAGTATTTT.